Listed below are T cell receptor beta chains from one sample, sequenced in a study of response to subunit inactivated influenza vaccine. MiXCR, run by TCRdb on the RT-PCR reads, gives a single entry per CDR3 protein. Here the sample spans 430,000 or so distinct CDR3 sequences, about a tenth being singletons. Sequencing was performed on PBMCs from blood, taken roughly 48 days after vaccination. The receptors originated from a man aged 45-65 years who received an inactivated influenza vaccine. The CDR3 runs from the conserved cysteine through the conserved F or W. A D gene is named only where the DNA matches it firmly. The size field is filled for only some rows; it gives once, few, many or a size class.

CDR3: CASGFFWTSGTPDPDTQYF
DNA: TGTGCCAGTGGCTTTTTTTGGACTAGCGGGACTCCCGATCCAGATACGCAGTATTTT
J: TRBJ2-3
V: TRBV19
size: .
D: TRBD2

CDR3: CASSFYRDRGETQYF
DNA: TGTGCCAGCAGCTTCTACCGGGACAGGGGAGAGACCCAGTACTTC
J: TRBJ2-5
V: TRBV7-8
size: many
D: TRBD1

CDR3: CASAQAQETQYF
DNA: TGCGCCAGCGCCCAAGCTCAAGAGACCCAGTACTTC
J: TRBJ2-5
V: TRBV5-1
size: .
D: .

CDR3: CASRDGPDTQYF
DNA: TGTGCCAGCCGGGATGGGCCAGATACGCAGTATTTT
J: TRBJ2-3
V: TRBV27
size: many
D: .

CDR3: CSAERQGGTDTQYF
DNA: TGCAGTGCTGAGAGGCAGGGCGGCACAGATACGCAGTATTTT
J: TRBJ2-3
V: TRBV20-1
size: few
D: .

CDR3: CASSFGRGRDIQYF
DNA: TGTGCCAGCAGCTTTGGCAGGGGTAGAGACATTCAGTACTTC
J: TRBJ2-4
V: TRBV11-2
size: .
D: .

CDR3: CASQTGPGEQFF
DNA: TGTGCCAGCCAGACAGGGCCCGGTGAGCAGTTCTTC
J: TRBJ2-1
V: TRBV6-2/TRBV6-3
size: .
D: TRBD1

CDR3: CASSQDNRPYNDQFF
DNA: TGTGCCAGCAGCCAAGATAATCGGCCATACAATGATCAGTTCTTC
J: TRBJ2-1
V: TRBV3-1
size: .
D: .

CDR3: CASSPFTRPGYEQYF
DNA: TGTGCCAGCAGCCCCTTCACCCGACCAGGATACGAGCAGTACTTC
J: TRBJ2-7
V: TRBV7-2
size: .
D: .

CDR3: CSARKVGRRSGNTIYF
DNA: TGCAGTGCTAGAAAGGTTGGGCGCCGCTCTGGAAACACCATATATTTT
J: TRBJ1-3
V: TRBV20-1
size: .
D: .

CDR3: CASRPGTSGYNEQFF
DNA: TGTGCCAGCAGACCCGGGACTAGCGGCTACAATGAGCAGTTCTTC
J: TRBJ2-1
V: TRBV12-3/TRBV12-4
size: many
D: TRBD2

CDR3: CASSLEDSSYNEQFF
DNA: TGTGCCAGCAGTCTAGAAGATAGCTCCTACAATGAGCAGTTCTTC
J: TRBJ2-1
V: TRBV28
size: few
D: .

CDR3: CASRQGVAQPQHF
DNA: TGTGCCAGCAGGCAGGGAGTGGCTCAGCCCCAGCATTTT
J: TRBJ1-5
V: TRBV6-1
size: few
D: .

CDR3: CASSLPGRLETQYF
DNA: TGTGCCAGCAGCTTACCCGGGAGGTTAGAGACCCAGTACTTC
J: TRBJ2-5
V: TRBV5-4
size: .
D: TRBD2

CDR3: CASSLDRTGGAFF
DNA: TGTGCCAGCAGCTTAGACAGAACCGGGGGAGCTTTCTTT
J: TRBJ1-1
V: TRBV7-2
size: .
D: .

CDR3: CASRGGLSGRPHYEQYF
DNA: TGTGCCAGCAGGGGCGGGCTTAGCGGGAGGCCCCACTACGAGCAGTACTTC
J: TRBJ2-7
V: TRBV2
size: few
D: TRBD2

CDR3: CASSYTGRSADTQYF
DNA: TGTGCCAGCAGTTATACAGGGAGGAGCGCAGATACGCAGTATTTT
J: TRBJ2-3
V: TRBV28
size: .
D: .

CDR3: CASSQGDRTTF
DNA: TGTGCCAGCAGCCAAGGGGACAGGACAACCTTC
J: TRBJ1-2
V: TRBV4-2
size: few
D: TRBD1

CDR3: CATSQLSTDTQYF
DNA: TGTGCCACCAGTCAACTGAGCACAGATACGCAGTATTTT
J: TRBJ2-3
V: TRBV24-1
size: few
D: .

CDR3: CASSPDRGGYGYTF
DNA: TGTGCCAGCAGCCCGGACAGGGGTGGCTATGGCTACACCTTC
J: TRBJ1-2
V: TRBV7-2
size: few
D: TRBD1

CDR3: CASSLGTSPNGVVTQYF
DNA: TGTGCCAGCAGCTTAGGTACCAGCCCGAACGGTGTTGTGACCCAGTACTTC
J: TRBJ2-5
V: TRBV7-8
size: .
D: .

CDR3: CATSDPGLAGGPYNEQFF
DNA: TGTGCCACCAGTGACCCGGGACTAGCGGGAGGACCCTACAATGAGCAGTTCTTC
J: TRBJ2-1
V: TRBV24-1
size: few
D: TRBD2

CDR3: CSVAGGQRNYGYTF
DNA: TGCAGCGTCGCTGGGGGACAGAGGAACTATGGCTACACCTTC
J: TRBJ1-2
V: TRBV29-1
size: few
D: TRBD1

CDR3: CASSLYPPSGGTTDTQYF
DNA: TGTGCCAGCAGTTTATATCCCCCCTCTGGCGGGACCACAGATACGCAGTATTTT
J: TRBJ2-3
V: TRBV27
size: .
D: .

CDR3: CATTHRDRQTDTQYF
DNA: TGTGCCACAACTCACCGGGACAGGCAGACAGATACGCAGTATTTT
J: TRBJ2-3
V: TRBV10-3
size: many
D: TRBD1

CDR3: CAWSVRTRLADNEQFF
DNA: TGTGCCTGGAGTGTTCGAACAAGACTAGCCGACAATGAGCAGTTCTTC
J: TRBJ2-1
V: TRBV30
size: .
D: TRBD2

CDR3: CSARGGLAGPEQFF
DNA: TGCAGTGCTAGGGGGGGGCTAGCGGGGCCTGAGCAGTTCTTC
J: TRBJ2-1
V: TRBV20-1
size: once
D: TRBD2

CDR3: CASSNIGTDYPWSYEQYF
DNA: TGTGCCAGCAGTAATATCGGGACAGACTACCCTTGGTCCTACGAGCAGTACTTC
J: TRBJ2-7
V: TRBV6-2/TRBV6-3
size: few
D: TRBD1

CDR3: CASSVGPQTNTGELFF
DNA: TGTGCCAGCAGCGTCGGACCGCAGACGAACACCGGGGAGCTGTTTTTT
J: TRBJ2-2
V: TRBV9
size: few
D: .

CDR3: CASSLGRDRGFNNEQFF
DNA: TGTGCCAGCAGTTTAGGCCGGGACAGGGGGTTTAACAATGAGCAGTTCTTC
J: TRBJ2-1
V: TRBV12-3/TRBV12-4
size: .
D: TRBD1

CDR3: CASSLGDSSGRYVEQFF
DNA: TGCGCCAGCAGCTTGGGAGACTCAAGCGGGAGGTACGTTGAGCAGTTCTTC
J: TRBJ2-1
V: TRBV5-1
size: .
D: TRBD2

CDR3: CASSLPGLAGTNTQYF
DNA: TGTGCCAGCAGCTTACCAGGACTAGCGGGAACCAATACGCAGTATTTT
J: TRBJ2-3
V: TRBV7-8
size: few
D: TRBD2

CDR3: CASSSLLGGAYEQYF
DNA: TGTGCCAGCAGTTCATTGCTAGGGGGCGCCTACGAGCAGTACTTC
J: TRBJ2-7
V: TRBV27
size: .
D: TRBD1

CDR3: CSVEQGETYEQYF
DNA: TGCAGCGTTGAACAGGGTGAGACTTACGAGCAGTACTTC
J: TRBJ2-7
V: TRBV29-1
size: .
D: .

CDR3: CASSFGTNLRSEQFF
DNA: TGTGCCAGCAGCTTCGGGACTAACCTTCGTTCTGAGCAGTTCTTC
J: TRBJ2-1
V: TRBV5-4
size: .
D: TRBD2

CDR3: CASTLGTGGNVDQYF
DNA: TGTGCCAGCACTTTAGGGACAGGGGGCAATGTGGACCAGTACTTC
J: TRBJ2-7
V: TRBV28
size: .
D: TRBD1

CDR3: CASSQLVQETQYF
DNA: TGTGCCAGCAGCCAGTTAGTTCAAGAGACCCAGTACTTC
J: TRBJ2-5
V: TRBV3-1
size: .
D: .

CDR3: CASSQSFLTREHPREAFF
DNA: TGTGCCAGCAGCCAATCCTTCCTCACCAGGGAGCACCCCCGTGAAGCTTTCTTT
J: TRBJ1-1
V: TRBV3-1
size: few
D: .

CDR3: CASSLLGQSYTGELFF
DNA: TGTGCCAGCAGTTTGTTGGGACAATCTTACACCGGGGAGCTGTTTTTT
J: TRBJ2-2
V: TRBV12-3/TRBV12-4
size: .
D: .

CDR3: CASSLDAGLGANVLTF
DNA: TGTGCCAGCAGTTTAGACGCCGGGCTTGGGGCCAACGTCCTGACTTTC
J: TRBJ2-6
V: TRBV12-3/TRBV12-4
size: once
D: .

CDR3: CASGLEGWGEQYF
DNA: TGTGCCAGCGGCTTGGAGGGGTGGGGCGAGCAGTACTTC
J: TRBJ2-7
V: TRBV5-5
size: many
D: .

CDR3: CASSPSGESNQPQHF
DNA: TGCGCCAGCAGCCCGTCAGGGGAAAGCAATCAGCCCCAGCATTTT
J: TRBJ1-5
V: TRBV5-1
size: many
D: .

CDR3: CASSLSSGDEQYF
DNA: TGTGCCAGCAGCTTATCGTCCGGGGACGAGCAGTACTTC
J: TRBJ2-7
V: TRBV7-2
size: few
D: .

CDR3: CASSLATESYNEQFF
DNA: TGCGCCAGCAGCTTGGCGACAGAATCCTACAATGAGCAGTTCTTC
J: TRBJ2-1
V: TRBV5-1
size: .
D: .

CDR3: CASSLTVREELFF
DNA: TGTGCCAGCAGCTTAACCGTCAGGGAGGAGCTGTTTTTT
J: TRBJ2-2
V: TRBV7-3
size: many
D: .

CDR3: CSARESGSSENQPQHF
DNA: TGCAGTGCTAGAGAATCGGGATCCTCGGAAAATCAGCCCCAGCATTTT
J: TRBJ1-5
V: TRBV20-1
size: .
D: .

CDR3: CASSLADIGVLRGYEQYF
DNA: TGTGCCAGCAGCTTAGCCGATATAGGGGTCCTGAGGGGCTACGAGCAGTACTTC
J: TRBJ2-7
V: TRBV11-1
size: few
D: .